This T cell receptor (beta chain) was identified in a study of OX40 agonist ivuxolimab in advanced cancers. Overall study: An agonistic anti-OX40 (CD134) antibody, ivuxolimab, was used to treat the patients.

The protocol was immunoSEQ multiplex PCR, while the TCRdb copy is restricted to in-frame clones and leaves out a portion. The data contain 28,000 or so clones, 75% to 80% of them singletons. The study, taken as a whole, reports: Compared with CD4+, CD8+ T cells on average had more expanded clones.

As to this clone: No antigen is known for it.

This material consisted of CD4+ or CD8+ T cells sorted from blood, taken in a trial of the OX40 agonist ivuxolimab. This clonotype was obtained from an adult with an advanced solid tumor such as melanoma, head and neck, liver or kidney cancer.

The CDR3 protein is CASSGLPYTDTQYF. CDR3 coding DNA: TGTGCCAGCAGTGGACTACCCTACACAGATACGCAGTATTTT. The V call is TRBV9, the J call TRBJ2-3; weak D call: TRBD2 (6 bases). This CDR3 is 14 amino acids long. V was clipped by 5 bases and J by 2 bases, with 12 bases between them. The germline gives CDR1 SGDLS, CDR2 YYNGEE.